A selection of T cell receptor beta chains follows, all from one sample in a study of siplizumab effects on memory and regulatory T cells. Produced via immunoSEQ multiplex PCR; TCRdb's table is partial and in-frame only. The sample yields approximately 120,000 clones, 90% to 95% seen once. Sequenced material: Tregs sorted from blood. The receptors were sampled from a human donor in good health. Both conserved end residues are part of each CDR3. D genes are given only for firm matches. The size of a clone is reported for some rows only, either as once, few or many, or as a class for expanded clones.

cdr3_aa	cdr3_nt	clone_size	v_call	d_call	j_call
CASSLGAGGTGETQYF	TGTGCCAGCAGCTTAGGCGCGGGGGGCACCGGAGAGACCCAGTACTTC	.	TRBV13	TRBD2	TRBJ2-5
CASSAGPTDTQYF	TGTGCCAGCAGCGCAGGGCCCACAGATACGCAGTATTTT	.	TRBV5-6	.	TRBJ2-3
CASSEWKNTEAFF	TGTGCCAGCAGTGAATGGAAGAACACTGAAGCTTTCTTT	.	TRBV25-1	.	TRBJ1-1
CASSKRLASEGEQYF	TGTGCCAGTAGTAAACGACTAGCCTCCGAGGGCGAGCAGTACTTC	.	TRBV19	TRBD2	TRBJ2-7
CASSSKEGSNTGELFF	TGTGCCAGCAGCTCCAAGGAAGGGTCGAACACCGGGGAGCTGTTTTTT	.	TRBV6-6	.	TRBJ2-2
CARSGLAGSYNEQFF	TGTGCCAGAAGCGGACTAGCGGGATCCTACAATGAGCAGTTCTTC	.	TRBV7-5	.	TRBJ2-1
CASSPRGQGGAYGYTF	TGTGCCAGCTCGCCGAGAGGACAGGGGGGAGCCTATGGCTACACCTTC	.	TRBV18	TRBD1	TRBJ1-2
CASSRTALTNSYEQYF	TGTGCCAGCAGTCGGACAGCACTGACTAACTCCTACGAGCAGTACTTC	.	TRBV4-2	.	TRBJ2-7
CSASTGDTEAFF	TGCAGCGCCTCCACAGGGGACACTGAAGCTTTCTTT	.	TRBV29-1	TRBD1	TRBJ1-1
CASSGGAGSTYEQYF	TGTGCCAGCAGCGGAGGGGCAGGGTCGACCTACGAGCAGTACTTC	.	TRBV9	.	TRBJ2-7
CASSELPYEQYF	TGTGCCAGCAGTGAACTACCCTACGAGCAGTACTTC	.	TRBV6-1	.	TRBJ2-7
CASSRPGGSQPQHF	TGTGCCAGCAGTAGGCCAGGGGGCTCTCAGCCCCAGCATTTT	.	TRBV2	TRBD1	TRBJ1-5
CASSFTPGQVAGQYF	TGCGCCAGCAGTTTCACTCCGGGACAGGTCGCCGGGCAGTACTTC	.	TRBV5-1	TRBD1	TRBJ2-5
CASSLGLTGPYGYTF	TGCGCCAGCAGCTTGGGACTTACAGGGCCCTATGGCTACACCTTC	.	TRBV5-1	.	TRBJ1-2
CASTLLAGVTNTGELFF	TGTGCCAGTACCCTCCTAGCGGGGGTTACGAACACCGGGGAGCTGTTTTTT	.	TRBV19	TRBD2	TRBJ2-2
CASSVVGWPNEKLFF	TGCGCCAGTTCGGTTGTAGGATGGCCGAATGAAAAACTGTTTTTT	.	TRBV5-1	.	TRBJ1-4
CASSALPGIVGYGYTF	TGTGCCAGCAGTGCCCTTCCGGGTATTGTTGGCTATGGCTACACCTTC	.	TRBV6-4	.	TRBJ1-2
CASSSYRGPNYGYTF	TGTGCCAGCAGTTCTTACAGGGGGCCCAACTATGGCTACACCTTC	.	TRBV6-5	TRBD1	TRBJ1-2
CASSSGGWETQYF	TGTGCCAGCAGCTCGGGGGGCTGGGAGACCCAGTACTTC	.	TRBV11-3	.	TRBJ2-5
CASSPHRDRVTGYTF	TGTGCCAGTAGCCCACATCGGGACAGGGTCACTGGCTACACCTTC	.	TRBV19	TRBD1	TRBJ1-2
CASRVQGLTTDTQYF	TGTGCCAGCAGGGTCCAGGGGCTTACGACAGATACGCAGTATTTT	.	TRBV27	.	TRBJ2-3
CASSLTGLGGYTF	TGTGCCAGCAGCCTAACAGGGTTGGGAGGCTACACCTTC	few	TRBV6-6	.	TRBJ1-2
CASSPMDRVVGELFF	TGTGCCAGCTCACCGATGGACAGGGTTGTCGGGGAGCTGTTTTTT	.	TRBV18	TRBD1	TRBJ2-2
CASSLKRPPGGPLVEKLFF	TGTGCCAGCAGCTTGAAACGGCCACCCGGAGGACCATTGGTTGAAAAACTGTTTTTT	.	TRBV5-4	.	TRBJ1-4
CASSPLALAGIFADTQYF	TGTGCCAGCTCACCACTTGCTCTAGCGGGGATCTTCGCAGATACGCAGTATTTT	once	TRBV18	TRBD2	TRBJ2-3
CASSIELRVLSGNTIYF	TGTGCCAGTAGTATAGAACTCCGGGTCCTCTCTGGAAACACCATATATTTT	.	TRBV19	.	TRBJ1-3
CASRAQGRSEQYF	TGTGCCAGCAGGGCACAGGGGCGGAGCGAGCAGTACTTC	.	TRBV6-5	TRBD1	TRBJ2-7
CASRLSGGPGLITNYGYTF	TGTGCCAGCAGACTATCGGGCGGGCCAGGGCTTATAACTAACTATGGCTACACCTTC	once	TRBV27	.	TRBJ1-2
CSARPNEQFF	TGCAGTGCTAGACCCAATGAGCAGTTCTTC	.	TRBV20-1	.	TRBJ2-1
CASSLVGGVNSPLHF	TGTGCCAGCAGCTTAGTCGGCGGAGTAAATTCACCCCTCCACTTT	.	TRBV7-2	.	TRBJ1-6
CASTRQGNYEQYF	TGTGCCAGCACTCGCCAGGGGAACTACGAGCAGTACTTC	.	TRBV2	.	TRBJ2-7
CASSLLVDSSYEQYF	TGTGCCAGCAGCTTGTTGGTGGATAGCTCCTACGAGCAGTACTTC	.	TRBV5-4	.	TRBJ2-7
CASSVEGAGDTQYF	TGTGCCAGCAGTGTGGAGGGGGCTGGGGATACGCAGTATTTT	.	TRBV2	.	TRBJ2-3
CASSFLGSGVQETQYF	TGTGCCAGCAGCTTTCTAGGTAGCGGAGTACAGGAGACCCAGTACTTC	.	TRBV4-2	.	TRBJ2-5
CASSPLWNEQFF	TGTGCCAGCAGCCCGTTATGGAATGAGCAGTTCTTC	.	TRBV6-6	.	TRBJ2-1
CASSGTGGGYEQYF	TGTGCCAGCAGCGGTACAGGGGGCGGTTACGAGCAGTACTTC	.	TRBV7-9	TRBD1	TRBJ2-7
CASGGAVANYGYTF	TGTGCCAGCGGGGGGGCCGTAGCTAACTATGGCTACACCTTC	.	TRBV9	.	TRBJ1-2
CASTKGEVDGYTF	TGTGCCAGCACCAAGGGGGAGGTCGATGGCTACACCTTC	.	TRBV6-6	.	TRBJ1-2
CASSELPGLAGGEQYF	TGTGCCAGCAGTGAACTCCCGGGACTAGCGGGAGGCGAGCAGTACTTC	.	TRBV6-1	TRBD2	TRBJ2-7
CASSLPGSSRTGYTF	TGTGCCAGCAGTCTACCCGGGAGCAGCAGGACCGGCTACACCTTC	.	TRBV7-8	.	TRBJ1-2
CASGLPYRGPREQFF	TGTGCTAGTGGTTTGCCCTATAGGGGCCCTCGGGAGCAGTTCTTC	.	TRBV12-5	.	TRBJ2-1
CASSLEQGRSYGYTF	TGCGCCAGCAGCTTGGAGCAGGGTCGAAGCTATGGCTACACCTTC	.	TRBV5-1	.	TRBJ1-2
CASSWGQGAPSWHF	.	.	TRBV6-5	.	TRBJ1-5
CASSPPGPRHEQFF	TGTGCCAGCAGTCCTCCGGGACCGCGTCATGAGCAGTTCTTC	.	TRBV6-1	.	TRBJ2-1
CASSLYELYNSPLHF	TGTGCCAGCAGCTTGTATGAGCTCTATAATTCACCCCTCCACTTT	once	TRBV7-9	.	TRBJ1-6